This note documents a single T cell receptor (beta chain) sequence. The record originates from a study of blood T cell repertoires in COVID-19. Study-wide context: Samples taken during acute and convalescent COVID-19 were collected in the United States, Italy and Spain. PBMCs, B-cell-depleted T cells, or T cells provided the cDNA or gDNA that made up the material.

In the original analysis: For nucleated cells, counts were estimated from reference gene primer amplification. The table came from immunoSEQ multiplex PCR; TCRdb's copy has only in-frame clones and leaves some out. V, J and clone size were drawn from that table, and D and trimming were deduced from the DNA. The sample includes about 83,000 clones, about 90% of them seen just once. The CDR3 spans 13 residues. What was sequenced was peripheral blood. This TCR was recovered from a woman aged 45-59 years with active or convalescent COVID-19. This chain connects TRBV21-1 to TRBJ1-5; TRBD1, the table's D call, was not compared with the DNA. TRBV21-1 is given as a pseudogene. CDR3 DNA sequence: TGTGCCTTCGTCAGGGATAGCAATCAGCCCCAGCATTTT. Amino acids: CAFVRDSNQPQHF.